The rows below give T cell receptor beta chains drawn from one sample of a study of T cell changes during pregnancy in multiple sclerosis. TCRdb's copy holds only in-frame clones and misses some; the assay was immunoSEQ multiplex PCR. The sample comprises 75,000 to 95,000 clones, 75% to 95% of which are singletons, and around 1.8% rests with the top ten. Here the sequenced sample was peripheral blood, taken in the first trimester of pregnancy. Every receptor here comes from a female donor in good health, enrolled as a control in a pregnancy study. CDR3s include the opening cysteine and the closing phenylalanine or tryptophan. A D gene is named only where the DNA matches it firmly. Some rows mark clone size as missing; the rest say once, few, many or name a class of expanded clone.

>NA|TRBJ2-6|TRBV19|NA
CASSILGSGANVLTF
TGTGCCAGTAGTATTCTCGGCTCTGGGGCCAACGTCCTGACTTTC
>TRBD1|TRBJ2-3|TRBV12-5|NA
CASGLAPGTGGTDTQYF
TGTGCTAGTGGTTTGGCCCCCGGGACAGGGGGCACAGATACGCAGTATTTT
>NA|TRBJ2-7|TRBV18|NA
CASSPPQGRGTYEQYF
TGTGCCAGCTCACCACCTCAGGGAAGGGGTACCTACGAGCAGTACTTC
>NA|TRBJ2-7|TRBV19|NA
CASTTGPQLSYEQYF
TGTGCCAGTACAACAGGGCCCCAACTTTCCTACGAGCAGTACTTC
>TRBD2|TRBJ2-5|TRBV7-2|NA
CASSLGLAGGRETQYF
TGTGCCAGCAGCTTAGGGCTAGCGGGGGGGCGAGAGACCCAGTACTTC
>NA|TRBJ2-7|TRBV18|NA
CASSPLDSYEQYF
TGTGCCAGCTCACCACTGGACAGCTACGAGCAGTACTTC
>NA|TRBJ2-3|TRBV6-5|NA
CASSSDSRTDTQYF
TGTGCCAGCAGCTCGGACAGTCGCACAGATACGCAGTATTTT
>TRBD1|TRBJ1-5|TRBV4-1|NA
CASSPWTGGNQPQHF
TGCGCCAGCAGCCCCTGGACAGGTGGGAATCAGCCCCAGCATTTT
>NA|TRBJ1-1|TRBV2|NA
CASSGRAIAFF
TGTGCCAGCAGTGGCAGGGCTATCGCTTTCTTT
>NA|TRBJ2-2|TRBV7-6|once
CASSLVWAAGELFF
TGTGCCAGCAGCTTAGTTTGGGCAGCCGGGGAGCTGTTTTTT
>NA|TRBJ1-1|TRBV5-4|NA
CASSSLSGMNTEAFF
TGTGCCAGCAGCTCTCTTAGCGGTATGAACACTGAAGCTTTCTTT
>NA|TRBJ1-1|TRBV7-2|NA
CASSDFIREAFF
TGTGCCAGCAGCGACTTCATTAGGGAAGCTTTCTTT
>TRBD1|TRBJ1-2|TRBV27|NA
CASTAGTGRSGYTF
TGTGCCAGTACCGCAGGGACAGGGAGGTCTGGCTACACCTTC
>TRBD2|TRBJ2-7|TRBV15|once
CATSREGRGAYEQYF
TGTGCCACCAGCAGAGAAGGTCGGGGGGCCTACGAGCAGTACTTC
>NA|TRBJ1-2|TRBV18|NA
CASSEMTGGSYTF
TGTGCCAGCTCTGAAATGACAGGCGGCAGCTACACCTTC
>TRBD1|TRBJ2-1|TRBV7-9|NA
CASSLQGADEQFF
TGTGCCAGCAGCTTACAGGGGGCGGATGAGCAGTTCTTC
>TRBD1|TRBJ1-1|TRBV4-1|few
CASSTTGVGTEAFF
TGCGCCAGCAGCACGACAGGGGTGGGCACTGAAGCTTTCTTT
>NA|TRBJ1-6|TRBV5-6|NA
CASSSISRAYNSPLHF
TGTGCCAGCAGCTCAATTTCGAGAGCCTATAATTCACCCCTCCACTTT
>TRBD1|TRBJ1-1|TRBV5-1|NA
CASSPGGGITEAFF
TGCGCCAGCAGCCCAGGGGGCGGGATCACTGAAGCTTTCTTT
>TRBD1|TRBJ1-4|TRBV6-1|NA
CASGQDATNEKLFF
TGTGCCAGCGGACAGGATGCAACTAATGAAAAACTGTTTTTT
>TRBD2|TRBJ2-5|TRBV7-9|NA
CASSPNAGGQETQYF
TGTGCCAGCAGCCCCAATGCGGGGGGTCAAGAGACCCAGTACTTC
>TRBD1|TRBJ1-4|TRBV18|NA
CASHRQGMSEKLFF
TGTGCCAGCCACAGACAGGGAATGAGCGAAAAACTGTTTTTT
>TRBD1|TRBJ2-2|TRBV19|NA
CASSDRAGTGELFF
TGTGCCAGTTCGGACAGGGCGGGCACCGGGGAGCTGTTTTTT
>TRBD1|TRBJ1-4|TRBV6-6|NA
CASSYMGTATNEKLFF
TGTGCCAGCAGTTACATGGGGACAGCGACTAATGAAAAACTGTTTTTT
>NA|TRBJ1-5|TRBV7-8|NA
CASNGGGNQPQHF
TGTGCCAGCAATGGGGGCGGCAATCAGCCCCAGCATTTT
>NA|TRBJ2-1|TRBV5-1|NA
CASSLDVRGTGTYNEQFF
TGCGCCAGCAGCTTGGATGTGCGGGGGACAGGCACCTACAATGAGCAGTTCTTC
>TRBD1|TRBJ1-5|TRBV28|NA
CASRRTGGQPQHF
TGTGCCAGCAGGAGGACAGGGGGACAGCCCCAGCATTTT
>NA|TRBJ2-7|TRBV20-1|NA
CSASDSYEQYF
TGCAGTGCTTCGGACAGCTACGAGCAGTACTTC
>NA|TRBJ2-5|TRBV5-5|NA
CASSFELAVETQYF
TGTGCCAGCAGCTTTGAGCTGGCGGTGGAGACCCAGTACTTC
>TRBD2|TRBJ2-7|TRBV7-2|NA
CASSLGRSYEQYF
TGTGCCAGCAGCCTCGGGAGGTCCTACGAGCAGTACTTC
>NA|TRBJ2-5|TRBV29-1|NA
CSVRRGYRQETQYF
TGCAGCGTCCGTCGGGGGTACCGACAAGAGACCCAGTACTTC
>TRBD1|TRBJ1-1|TRBV7-9|NA
CASSPETGGTEAFF
TGTGCCAGCAGCCCTGAGACAGGGGGCACTGAAGCTTTCTTT
>NA|TRBJ2-7|TRBV5-1|NA
CASSIPGTLYEQYF
TGCGCCAGCAGCATACCGGGAACCCTTTACGAGCAGTACTTC
>NA|TRBJ2-2|TRBV9|NA
CASSVGLAGELFF
TGTGCCAGCAGCGTAGGACTAGCCGGGGAGCTGTTTTTT
>TRBD1|TRBJ1-2|TRBV5-4|NA
CASSLQGTGGFYGYTF
TGTGCCAGCAGCTTGCAGGGGACAGGGGGTTTTTATGGCTACACCTTC
>NA|TRBJ2-2|TRBV7-2|NA
CASSPRGGTGELFF
TGTGCCAGCAGCCCTAGGGGGGGCACCGGGGAGCTGTTTTTT
>NA|TRBJ1-5|TRBV4-2|once
CASSQAPSAPAGNQPQHF
TGTGCCAGCAGCCAAGCTCCATCGGCCCCAGCAGGGAATCAGCCCCAGCATTTT
>NA|TRBJ2-2|TRBV9|NA
CASSVISGNTGELFF
TGTGCCAGCAGCGTAATAAGCGGGAACACCGGGGAGCTGTTTTTT
>TRBD1|TRBJ2-7|TRBV5-1|once
CASSLDRGGEQYF
TGCGCCAGCAGCTTAGACAGGGGAGGCGAGCAGTACTTC
>NA|TRBJ2-1|TRBV4-3|NA
CASSRRTNDEQFF
TGCGCCAGCAGCCGGCGGACTAATGATGAGCAGTTCTTC
>NA|TRBJ2-4|TRBV11-1|NA
CASSLGEGAGNIQYF
TGTGCCAGCAGCTTAGGCGAGGGGGCGGGGAACATTCAGTACTTC
>NA|TRBJ2-5|TRBV7-2|NA
CASSLQGSLFGETQYF
TGTGCCAGCAGCTTACAGGGTTCGCTTTTTGGGGAGACCCAGTACTTC
>TRBD1|TRBJ2-1|TRBV2|NA
CASSRGQVGNEQFF
TGTGCCAGCAGTCGCGGACAGGTCGGCAATGAGCAGTTCTTC
>NA|TRBJ1-5|TRBV27|NA
CASSSGVGNQPQHF
TGTGCCAGCAGTTCGGGAGTTGGCAATCAGCCCCAGCATTTT
>NA|TRBJ1-1|TRBV6-1|NA
CASTPNRQFSAAFF
TGTGCCAGCACCCCTAACCGACAGTTCTCGGCGGCTTTCTTT
>NA|TRBJ2-1|TRBV28|NA
CASSFREQFF
TGTGCCAGCAGTTTTCGTGAGCAGTTCTTC
>TRBD2|TRBJ2-7|TRBV6-1|NA
CASRGAGIYEQYF
TGTGCCAGCCGCGGAGCGGGGATCTACGAGCAGTACTTC
>NA|TRBJ1-6|TRBV11-2|NA
CASTRTESSYNSPLHF
TGTGCCAGCACCCGGACAGAGAGCTCCTATAATTCACCCCTCCACTTT
>TRBD1|TRBJ1-4|TRBV4-3|NA
CASSQSTGTGREKLFF
TGCGCCAGCAGCCAGTCTACCGGGACAGGGAGGGAAAAACTGTTTTTT
>NA|TRBJ2-2|TRBV11-3|NA
CASQGNTGELFF
TGTGCCAGCCAGGGGAACACCGGGGAGCTGTTTTTT
>NA|TRBJ1-6|TRBV19|NA
CASSISPNNSPLHF
TGTGCCAGTAGTATAAGCCCCAACAATTCACCCCTCCACTTT
>NA|TRBJ1-6|TRBV15|NA
CATSRDRSYNSPLHF
TGTGCCACCAGCAGAGATCGCTCCTATAATTCACCCCTCCACTTT
>NA|TRBJ1-5|TRBV30|NA
CAWSVATGNQPQHF
TGTGCCTGGAGTGTAGCGACGGGCAATCAGCCCCAGCATTTT
>NA|TRBJ2-3|TRBV28|NA
CASSLWIQGTDTQYF
TGTGCCAGCAGTTTATGGATACAGGGTACAGATACGCAGTATTTT
>TRBD2|TRBJ2-5|TRBV5-4|NA
CASRPGLAGQETQYF
TGTGCCAGCAGACCGGGACTAGCGGGTCAAGAGACCCAGTACTTC
>NA|TRBJ1-1|TRBV5-4|NA
CASSLQDREAFF
TGTGCCAGCAGCTTACAGGATCGTGAAGCTTTCTTT